This passage covers 31 T cell receptor beta chains from one sample sequenced in a study of control samples from healthy donors and cancer patients. Generated by immunoSEQ multiplex PCR, the TCRdb table keeps only in-frame clones and is missing some. The sample yields around 200,000 clones, roughly 93% seen once. Source material: blood. All receptors come from a man aged 18-30 years in good health.

The V call is TRBV18, the J call TRBJ2-2, with TRBD2 as a possible D gene (5 bases). The CDR3 covers 13 residues. Trimming shortened V by 4 bases and J by 5 bases, and 8 bases separated the two germline ends. Germline V CDR1 and CDR2: KGHSH, LQKENI. The CDR3 region is CASSLTGTGELFF. The CDR3 DNA follows: TGTGCCAGCTCACTTACGGGGACCGGGGAGCTGTTTTTT.

J is TRBJ1-2 and V is TRBV5-1; D may be TRBD1 (6 bases). Looked up from germline, CDR1 is SGHRS and CDR2 is YFSETQ. V was pared by 4 bases and J by 6 bases, with 16 bases between. There are 14 residues in the CDR3. The CDR3 region has the DNA TGCGCCAGCAGCCGAAAAACAGGGTTAAATGGCTACACCTTC. Translating gives CASSRKTGLNGYTF.

A word on this clone: The junction departs from germline at one end; a sequencing error may be responsible. The rearrangement uses TRBV28 and TRBJ2-7, with TRBD1 matching over 11 bases. Germline V gives CDR1 MDHEN, CDR2 SYDVKM. The CDR3 is 10 residues long. CDR3 loop: CQDRGHEQYF. The CDR3 nucleotides read TGCCAGGACAGGGGGCACGAGCAGTACTTC.

DNA of the CDR3: TGTGCCAGCAGCTTGGTAACGGCAGGGGGTCTGCCCCAGCATTTT. It translates to CASSLVTAGGLPQHF. The chain links TRBV5-8 to TRBJ1-5; 7 nucleotides match TRBD1. This CDR3 has 15 residues. Germline loops: CDR1 SGHTS, CDR2 YDEGEE. Unmatched junction bases numbered 9, after V lost 0 bases and J lost 9 bases.

The V and J genes are TRBV6-5 and TRBJ2-7, with D possibly being TRBD1 (5 bases). Germline CDR1 MNHEY, CDR2 SVGAGI. Trimming stripped 2 bases from V and 2 bases from J, with 16 bases between. The CDR3 has 16 amino acids. The CDR3 loop is CASSYGQGSFPYEQYF. The CDR3 coding sequence is TGTGCCAGCAGTTACGGCCAGGGTAGTTTTCCCTACGAGCAGTACTTC.

The chain carries TRBV5-4 and TRBJ2-2, with TRBD1 matching 8 bases. The CDR3 totals 14 residues. Unmatched junction bases numbered 5, after V lost 6 bases and J lost 4 bases. CDR1 is SGHNT, CDR2 YYREEE, per germline (reference sequence). The CDR3 coding sequence is TGTGCCAGCACGGACAGGGAGGCCACCGGGGAGCTGTTTTTT. Translation gives CASTDREATGELFF.

V and J are TRBV3-1 (or the pseudogene TRBV3-2) and TRBJ2-7; perhaps TRBD1 as D (6 bases). V was clipped by 1 base and J by 5 bases, with 12 bases between them. CDR3 length: 14 amino acids. Germline assignment: CDR1 LGHDT and CDR2 YNNKEL (reference sequence). The CDR3 region is CASSQGHRDHEQYF. The CDR3 DNA follows: TGTGCCAGCAGCCAAGGGCACAGGGATCACGAGCAGTACTTC.

The rearrangement links TRBV3-1 (or the pseudogene TRBV3-2) to TRBJ2-1, with a tentative D call TRBD2 (5 bases). Looked up from germline, CDR1 is LGHDT and CDR2 is YNNKEL (reference sequence). V was shortened by 1 base and J by 9 bases, with 16 bases between the two germline ends. This CDR3 region has 15 residues. The CDR3 loop is CASSQVLARSGEQFF. The DNA for the CDR3 is TGTGCCAGCAGCCAAGTCTTGGCGCGGAGCGGTGAGCAGTTCTTC.

This clone was counted once. The chain employs TRBV5-1 and TRBJ1-2; possible D gene TRBD1, 6 bases. This CDR3 is 15 amino acids long. Germline CDR1 reads SGHRS; CDR2 reads YFSETQ. V lost 1 base to trimming and J lost 2 bases, with 12 bases between them. CDR3: CASSLRGDLNYGYTF. As DNA, the CDR3 is TGCGCCAGCAGCTTGAGGGGGGACTTAAACTATGGCTACACCTTC.

This clone has just a few counts. The chain links TRBV28 to TRBJ2-3; perhaps D is TRBD1 or TRBD2 (5 bases each). Germline V gives CDR1 MDHEN, CDR2 SYDVKM. This CDR3 is built from 15 residues. The germline V and J ends were trimmed by 5 bases and 5 bases, with 17 bases remaining between them. The CDR3 region has the DNA TGTGCCAGCAGTCCATTAGGGGACCGCGAAGATACGCAGTATTTT. This encodes CASSPLGDREDTQYF.

In this sample, this clone turned up once. The chain combines TRBV28 with TRBJ1-1; D is ambiguous. V was cut by 5 bases and J by 1 base, with 14 bases left in between. Germline CDR1 and CDR2: MDHEN and SYDVKM. This CDR3 region has 15 residues. CDR3 region: CASSAAEGWNTEAFF. Written as DNA, the CDR3 is TGTGCCAGCAGTGCGGCTGAGGGATGGAACACTGAAGCTTTCTTT.

CDR3 protein: CASSLLGAGGHSPLHF. As DNA, the CDR3 is TGTGCCAGCAGCCTTCTAGGGGCAGGGGGCCATTCACCCCTCCACTTT. The chain is built from TRBV14 and TRBJ1-6, with 8 positions matching TRBD1. The CDR3 sequence is 16 residues long. Unmatched junction bases numbered 10, after V lost 4 bases and J lost 8 bases. Per germline, CDR1 SGHDN and CDR2 FVKESK.

This clone was seen only once. The rearrangement links TRBV18 to TRBJ1-2, with D unresolved. V was clipped by 3 bases and J by 4 bases, with 15 bases between them. Germline V gives CDR1 KGHSH, CDR2 LQKENI. The CDR3 has 15 amino acids. For the CDR3, the DNA is TGTGCCAGCTCACCTGGTGTCGGGGAGGCCTATGGCTACACCTTC. It encodes CASSPGVGEAYGYTF. Combining the CDR3 with reference TRBV18 and TRBJ1-2 gives the whole variable domain NAGVMQNPRHLVRRRGQEARLRCSPMKGHSHVYWYRQLPEEGLKFMVYLQKENIIDESGMPKERFSAEFPKEGPSILRIQQVVRGDSAAYFCASSPGVGEAYGYTFGSGTRLTVV.

The chain is built from TRBV5-1 and TRBJ2-7; D may correspond to TRBD1 or TRBD2 (5 bases each). The germline V and J ends were trimmed by 4 bases and 5 bases, with 22 bases remaining between them. Germline lookup yields CDR1 SGHRS and CDR2 YFSETQ. The CDR3 sequence is 16 residues long. This CDR3 is CASSPRDRLNDNEQYF. The CDR3 DNA sequence: TGCGCCAGCAGCCCCAGGGACCGCCTGAATGATAACGAGCAGTACTTC.

The chain recombines TRBV30 with TRBJ2-1, with D unclear. The CDR3 is made up of 15 amino acids. V was trimmed by 1 base and J by 3 bases, leaving 13 bases between them. Germline assignment: CDR1 GTSNPN and CDR2 SVGIG (reference sequence). CDR3 sequence (DNA): TGTGCCTGGAGTGCGAAGGGAAAGGGCTACAATGAGCAGTTCTTC. This sequence encodes CAWSAKGKGYNEQFF.

The chain combines TRBV27 with TRBJ2-6, with D tentatively TRBD2 (6 bases). This CDR3 region has 16 residues. V lost 5 bases to trimming and J lost 4 bases, with 15 bases between them. Germline CDR1 is MNHEY and CDR2 is SMNVEV (reference sequence). DNA of the CDR3: TGTGCCAGCAGTCCCCTCGGAGGGGTCGGGGCCAACGTCCTGACTTTC. This encodes CASSPLGGVGANVLTF.

V is TRBV25-1 and J is TRBJ1-5; 8 nucleotides agree with TRBD1. Germline CDR1 is MGHDK and CDR2 is SYGVNS. CDR3 length: 13 amino acids. V lost 4 bases and J lost 7; bases outside the gene matches: 3. The CDR3 DNA reads as TGTGCCAGCAGTGGGACAGGGTTACAGCCCCAGCATTTT. Translation: CASSGTGLQPQHF.

V gene TRBV23-1 combines with J gene TRBJ1-1; no definite D call. TRBV23-1 is classed as an ORF, of uncertain function. Trimming took off 0 bases at V and 4 bases at J, with 15 bases between the two ends. The CDR3 consists of 16 residues. CDR3 nucleotides: TGCGCCAGCAGTCAATCGGCTTGTAGAGTAGGCACTGAAGCTTTCTTT. This sequence encodes CASSQSACRVGTEAFF.

The chain combines TRBV29-1 with TRBJ1-5; a possible D gene is TRBD1 (5 bases). With 6 bases removed from V and 7 bases from J, the gap between germline ends came to 19 bases. Looked up from germline, CDR1 is SQVTM and CDR2 is ANQGSEA. The CDR3 has 14 amino acids. The CDR3: CSVAGGGPGQPQHF. In DNA form, the CDR3 reads TGCAGCGTCGCCGGGGGGGGACCGGGGCAGCCCCAGCATTTT.

This chain joins TRBV28 and TRBJ2-7; 8 bases match TRBD1. V lost 6 bases to trimming and J lost 2 bases; unmatched junction nucleotides: 0. The CDR3 runs to 12 residues. Germline CDR1 is MDHEN and CDR2 is SYDVKM. The CDR3 is CASRDRAYEQYF. Written as DNA, the CDR3 is TGTGCCAGCAGGGACAGGGCCTACGAGCAGTACTTC.

This chain connects TRBV27 to TRBJ1-6; no reliable D call. V was clipped by 3 bases and J by 6 bases, with 15 bases between them. The CDR3 runs to 16 residues. The germline V gene has CDR1 MNHEY and CDR2 SMNVEV (reference sequence). Here the CDR3 reads CASSFLRPRLNSPLHF. The CDR3 DNA reads TGTGCCAGCAGTTTTCTTCGACCGCGTCTTAATTCACCCCTCCACTTT.

The chain uses TRBV9 and TRBJ1-2, with D possibly being TRBD1 (6 bases). This CDR3 has 13 residues. The V gene's germline CDR1 is SGDLS and CDR2 YYNGEE. V was pared by 3 bases and J by 4 bases, with 10 bases between. CDR3 region: CASSATGTYGYTF. For the CDR3, the DNA is TGTGCCAGCAGCGCGACAGGAACCTATGGCTACACCTTC.

CDR3 in amino acids: CASSLGPLLSYEQYF. The CDR3 DNA follows: TGTGCCAGCAGCCTGGGACCTCTCTTGTCGTACGAGCAGTACTTC. The chain employs TRBV5-4 and TRBJ2-7; either TRBD1 or TRBD2 may fit D (5 bases each). This CDR3 has 15 residues. CDR1 is SGHNT and CDR2 is YYREEE in the germline V gene (reference sequence). Deletions cut 4 bases from V and 4 bases from J, with 18 bases between.

This rearrangement joins TRBV5-1 to TRBJ1-5; D remains unclear. V lost 0 bases and J lost 8, with 18 bases in between. Germline V lookup: CDR1 SGHRS, CDR2 YFSETQ. CDR3 length: 16 amino acids. CDR3 nucleotides: TGCGCCAGCAGCTTGGCTGGTGTTGGCGCCGGAGAGCCCCAGCATTTT. This codes for CASSLAGVGAGEPQHF.

CDR3 loop: CASRDGNSPLHF. In DNA form, the CDR3 reads TGTGCCAGCAGGGACGGAAATTCACCCCTCCACTTT. The V gene is TRBV6-5, the J gene TRBJ1-6; D is uncertain. Trimming removed 6 bases at V and 7 bases at J, with 7 bases between. The CDR3 is 12 amino acids. Germline loops: CDR1 MNHEY, CDR2 SVGAGI.

The chain carries TRBV12-5 and TRBJ2-1; 15 nucleotides agree with TRBD2. J gave up 5 bases and V 7 bases, and 12 bases lay outside the gene matches. This CDR3 has 18 amino acids. Germline lookup yields CDR1 LGHNT and CDR2 FRNRAP. CDR3 sequence: CASAGGLAGGLHDNEQFF. CDR3 bases: TGTGCTAGTGCCGGGGGACTAGCGGGGGGCTTGCATGACAATGAGCAGTTCTTC.

V usage is TRBV29-1 and J usage is TRBJ2-6; 8 bases line up with TRBD1. Germline CDR1 SQVTM, CDR2 ANQGSEA. The CDR3 totals 16 residues. The junction had 7 bases not matched to a gene; V was cut back by 6 bases and J by 0 bases. CDR3 residues: CSVRDRTHSGANVLTF. The CDR3 nucleotides read TGCAGCGTCAGGGACAGGACACACTCTGGGGCCAACGTCCTGACTTTC.

The chain combines TRBV5-4 with TRBJ2-5; TRBD2 matches at 8 bases. This CDR3 is built from 14 residues. V shed 4 bases, J shed 5 bases, and the junction held 7 bases outside the gene matches. Germline V gives CDR1 SGHNT, CDR2 YYREEE (reference sequence). As DNA, the CDR3 is TGTGCCAGCAGCCCGGTAGCGGGGCAGGAGACCCAGTACTTC. Residues: CASSPVAGQETQYF.

V usage is TRBV28 and J usage is TRBJ1-6, with no clear D. Germline V gene lookup returns CDR1 MDHEN and CDR2 SYDVKM. The CDR3 runs to 12 residues. Deletions cut 6 bases from V and 13 bases from J, with 13 bases between. The CDR3 here is CASRTGVYPLHF. CDR3 DNA: TGTGCCAGCAGGACCGGGGTTTATCCCCTCCACTTT.

This chain uses TRBV6-5 with TRBJ2-5; the D is unclear. The CDR3 has 14 amino acids. The V end was cut by 0 bases, the J end by 6 bases, with 11 bases between. Germline CDR1 is MNHEY and CDR2 is SVGAGI. The CDR3 spells CASSYSRTSKTQYF. Here the CDR3 DNA reads TGTGCCAGCAGTTACTCGAGAACGTCGAAGACCCAGTACTTC.

This clone occurred once. The chain combines TRBV10-3 with TRBJ2-3; unclear D gene. The germline gives CDR1 ENHRY, CDR2 SYGVKD. This CDR3 is 11 amino acids long. The V end lost 2 bases, the J end lost 5 bases, and 2 bases lay between the germline ends. CDR3 nucleotides: TGTGCCATCAGTGAGGGAGATACGCAGTATTTT. It encodes CAISEGDTQYF.